The 6 T cell receptor beta chains presented below share a single source sample, sequenced in a study of regulatory T cells in long-lasting Graves disease. Time point in this sample: newly diagnosed GD, antithyroid drugs for less than 3 months. PBMC RNA served as the TCR library source. TCR beta libraries were built with iRepertoire HTBI primers and Arm-PCR of CDR3 regions. One entry per CDR3 protein, called by TCRdb with MiXCR from the multiplex PCR reads. The sample lists roughly 400,000 distinct CDR3 sequences, about 15% occurring once. The sample also formed part of further work on T cells in Graves' hyperthyroidism and ophthalmopathy.

This material consisted of peripheral blood mononuclear cells (PBMCs), taken at new diagnosis, from a patient treated with antithyroid drugs. The receptors were gathered from a woman aged 18 to 35 with Graves disease.

Of note for this clonotype: Compared with germline, one end of the junction differs, possibly owing to a read error. V and J are TRBV5-1 and TRBJ2-3; 8 nucleotides agree with TRBD2. The CDR3 extends over 14 amino acids. Germline V gene data show CDR1 as SGHRS and CDR2 as YFSETQ. CDR3 coding DNA: TGTGCCAGCAGCTTGGAAGGCGGGAGGGATACGCAGTATTTT. This encodes CASSLEGGRDTQYF.

The V gene is TRBV6-5, the J gene TRBJ2-1; the D gene is possibly TRBD2 (6 bases). Per the germline V gene, CDR1 is MNHEY and CDR2 is SVGAGI. This CDR3 is built from 14 residues. V was cut by 2 bases and J by 13 bases, with 18 bases left in between. The CDR3, as DNA: TGTGCCAGCAGTTACGTCGGGGGAAAGGAGACCCAGTTCTTC. Its translation: CASSYVGGKETQFF.

This clonotype has ten or more counts. The V call is TRBV7-3, the J call TRBJ2-5; D remains ambiguous. The CDR3 covers 15 residues. CDR1 and CDR2 from the germline V gene are SGHTA and FQGTGA. Trimming pared 2 bases from V and 2 bases from J, leaving 12 bases between. The CDR3 DNA follows: TGTGCCAGCAGCTTATTTGGTGGTTTGCAAGAGACCCAGTACTTC. Its protein is CASSLFGGLQETQYF.

The chain couples TRBV30 to TRBJ1-3, with D uncertain. The CDR3 consists of 13 residues. Trimming pared 5 bases from V and 3 bases from J, leaving 11 bases between. Germline values: CDR1 GTSNPN, CDR2 SVGIG (reference sequence). CDR3 amino acids: CAWAGGFGNTIYF. The CDR3, as DNA: TGTGCCTGGGCGGGTGGGTTTGGAAACACCATATATTTT.

The rearrangement links TRBV12-3 or TRBV12-4 to TRBJ2-1; 9 positions match TRBD2. The CDR3 spans 16 residues. Trimming took 0 bases from V and 4 from J; bases not matched to a gene: 4. CDR3 sequence reads: CASSLAGLAGYNEQFF. In DNA, the CDR3 is TGTGCCAGCAGTTTAGCGGGGCTAGCGGGGTACAATGAGCAGTTCTTC.

This clonotype was recorded at least ten times. The rearrangement links TRBV7-6 to TRBJ2-1, with 12 nucleotides matching TRBD2. From germline, CDR1 is SGHVS and CDR2 FNYEAQ. After removal of 5 bases from V and 9 bases from J, the junction contained 8 bases not matched to a gene. The CDR3 has 15 amino acids. In DNA form, the CDR3 reads TGTGCCAGCAGCCTGACTAGCGGGAGTATCGGTGAGCAGTTCTTC. Protein product: CASSLTSGSIGEQFF. Variable domain in full (rest from reference TRBV7-6 and TRBJ2-1): GAGVSQSPRYKVTKRGQDVALRCDPISGHVSLYWYRQALGQGPEFLTYFNYEAQQDKSGLPNDRFSAERPEGSISTLTIQRTEQRDSAMYRCASSLTSGSIGEQFFGPGTRLTVL.